This T cell receptor (beta chain) was captured by sequencing in a study of CD8 T cells in Susac syndrome (dated by TCRdb to between 2017 and 2020). Regarding the complete study: The study used repertoire sequencing to test whether antigen drove CD8+ T cell activation and differentiation in Susac syndrome. Clonality of the CD8+ T cell repertoire was compared between roughly eleven healthy donors, some 14 Susac syndrome patients and roughly 16 multiple sclerosis patients. The study at large found these results: The number of individuals in the TCR sequencing and HLA analysis was recognized as being relatively small.

Relative to germline, V is 5 bases shorter and J is 1 base shorter, with 8 bases between their ends. The CDR3 has 13 amino acids, counting the end cysteine and phenylalanine. The CDR3 DNA has 39 bases and is translated from base 1. High-throughput TCR beta sequencing profiled peripheral blood CD8+ and CD4+ T cells from healthy donors, Susac syndrome patients and multiple sclerosis patients. The multiple sclerosis controls were treatment-naive patients who had stable or active relapsing-remitting disease and met the revised McDonald criteria. Bulk CD8+ and CD4+ T cells were purified magnetically by negative isolation, whereas CD8+ TEMRA cells were enriched by FACS. Blood was collected in EDTA tubes and processed within 24 hours, with PBMCs isolated through density gradient centrifugation. PBMCs intended for TCR sequencing were cryopreserved in liquid nitrogen and thawed later in a water bath at 37 degrees C. A purity of at least 90% was achieved for sorted or isolated CD4+, CD8+ and CD8+ TEMRA cells.

About this clonotype: What this receptor recognizes is not known. No much larger clone exists at a distance of one base, and base qualities are not known.

RNA was extracted using the RNeasy kit, and roughly 0.45 to 1 ug of the RNA was reverse transcribed with random hexamers. The immunoSEQ multiplex PCR assay, covering 54 Vbeta and 13 Jbeta segments, was used to amplify TCR beta CDR3 regions. PCR amplification bias was corrected using a synthetic template baseline for primer optimization and computational correction. On the study's bioinformatics: Reads were annotated to V, D and J genes according to IMGT and were analyzed with immunoSEQ Analyzer, with only productive sequences retained. To calculate clonality, Shannon entropy was normalized by log2 of the number of productive unique sequences and then subtracted from one. Public and private clones were assessed among the 100 most prevalent clones of each patient and control. Clones were defined as Susac-specific when absent from the healthy and MS cohorts, from over a thousand published viral clones and from other ImmuneACCESS disease sequences. The public reads were reprocessed in TCRdb via fastp at Q25 and MiXCR, keeping in-frame beta chains. Duplicate CDR3 protein sequences are folded into a single record with the most common DNA and genes. None of the V and J calls come from the authors' own analysis; TCRdb made them. The sample table records about 300,000 distinct CDR3 sequences; 89% of these occur just once. Around 0.18% of the sample comes from the top ten.

This clonotype originated in a human donor with multiple sclerosis. Sequencing was carried out using CD8+ T cells from PBMCs. The V and J genes are TRBV12-3 or TRBV12-4 and TRBJ1-1, with no confident D gene call. The CDR3 region reads CASSEGSNTEAFF. The DNA sequence reads TGTGCCAGCAGTGAAGGGTCGAACACTGAAGCTTTCTTT.